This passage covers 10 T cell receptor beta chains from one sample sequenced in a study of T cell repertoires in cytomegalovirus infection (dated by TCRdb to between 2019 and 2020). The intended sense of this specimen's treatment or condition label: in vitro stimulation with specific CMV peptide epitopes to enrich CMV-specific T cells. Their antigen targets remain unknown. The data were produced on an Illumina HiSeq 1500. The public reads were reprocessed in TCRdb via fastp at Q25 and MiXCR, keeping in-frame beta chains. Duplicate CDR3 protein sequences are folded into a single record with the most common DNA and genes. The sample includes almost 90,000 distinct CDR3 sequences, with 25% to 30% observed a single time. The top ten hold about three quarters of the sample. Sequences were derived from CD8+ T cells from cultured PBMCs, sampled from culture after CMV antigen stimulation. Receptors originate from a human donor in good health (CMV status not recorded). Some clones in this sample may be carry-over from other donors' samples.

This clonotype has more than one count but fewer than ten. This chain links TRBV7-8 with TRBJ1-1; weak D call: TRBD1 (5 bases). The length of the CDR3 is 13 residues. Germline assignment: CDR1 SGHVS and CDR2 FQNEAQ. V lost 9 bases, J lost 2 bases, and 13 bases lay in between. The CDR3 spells CASIGGGNTEAFF. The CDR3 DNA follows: TGTGCCAGTATCGGGGGGGGAAACACTGAAGCTTTCTTT.

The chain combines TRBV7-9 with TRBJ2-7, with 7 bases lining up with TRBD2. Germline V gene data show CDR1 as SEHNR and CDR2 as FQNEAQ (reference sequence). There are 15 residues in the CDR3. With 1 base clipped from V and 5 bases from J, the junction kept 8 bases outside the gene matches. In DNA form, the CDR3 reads TGTGCCAGCAGCTTAGATGTTAGCGGGTACGACGAGCAGTACTTC. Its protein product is CASSLDVSGYDEQYF.

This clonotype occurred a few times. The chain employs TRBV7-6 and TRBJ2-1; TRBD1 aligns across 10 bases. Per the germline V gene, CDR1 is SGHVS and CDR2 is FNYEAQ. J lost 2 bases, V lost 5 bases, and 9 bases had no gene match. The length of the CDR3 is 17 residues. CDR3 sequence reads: CASSPISGQGTYNEQFF. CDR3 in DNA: TGTGCCAGCAGCCCAATATCGGGACAGGGGACCTACAATGAGCAGTTCTTC.

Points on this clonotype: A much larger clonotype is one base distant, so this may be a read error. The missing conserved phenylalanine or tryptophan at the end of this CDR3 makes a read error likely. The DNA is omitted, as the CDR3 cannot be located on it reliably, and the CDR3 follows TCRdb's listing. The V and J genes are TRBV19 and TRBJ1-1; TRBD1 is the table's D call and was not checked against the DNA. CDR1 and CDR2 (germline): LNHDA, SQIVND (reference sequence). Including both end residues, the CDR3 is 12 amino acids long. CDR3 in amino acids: CASSLNQGVTFI.

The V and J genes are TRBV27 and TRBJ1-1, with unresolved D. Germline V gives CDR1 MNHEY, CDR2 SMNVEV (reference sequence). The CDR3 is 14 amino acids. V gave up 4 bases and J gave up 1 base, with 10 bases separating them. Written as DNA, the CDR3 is TGTGCCAGCAGTTGGGGATTTGGGAACACTGAAGCTTTCTTT. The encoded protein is CASSWGFGNTEAFF.

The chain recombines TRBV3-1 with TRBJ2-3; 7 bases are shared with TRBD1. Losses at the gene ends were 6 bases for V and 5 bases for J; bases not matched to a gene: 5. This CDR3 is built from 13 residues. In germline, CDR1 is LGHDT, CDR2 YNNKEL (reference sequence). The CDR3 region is CASRRTGEDTQYF. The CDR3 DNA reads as TGTGCCAGCAGAAGAACAGGGGAAGATACGCAGTATTTT.

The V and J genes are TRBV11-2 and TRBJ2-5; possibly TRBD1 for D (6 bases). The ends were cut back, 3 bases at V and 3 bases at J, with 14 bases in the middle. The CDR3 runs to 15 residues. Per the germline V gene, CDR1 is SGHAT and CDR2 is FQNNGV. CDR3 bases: TGTGCCAGCAGCTTCGTGGCGAGGGACAAAGAGACCCAGTACTTC. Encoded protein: CASSFVARDKETQYF.

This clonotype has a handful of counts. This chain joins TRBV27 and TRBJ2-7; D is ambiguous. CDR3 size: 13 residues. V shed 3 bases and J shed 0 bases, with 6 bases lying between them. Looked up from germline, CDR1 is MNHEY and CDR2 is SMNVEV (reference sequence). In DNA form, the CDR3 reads TGTGCCAGCAGTTTCTTCAGCTCCTACGAGCAGTACTTC. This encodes CASSFFSSYEQYF.

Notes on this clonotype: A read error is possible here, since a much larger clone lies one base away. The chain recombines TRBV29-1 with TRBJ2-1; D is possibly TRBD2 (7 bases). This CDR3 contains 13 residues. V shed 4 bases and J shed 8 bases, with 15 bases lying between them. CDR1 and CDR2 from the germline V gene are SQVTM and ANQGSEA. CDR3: CSVARGARDEQFF. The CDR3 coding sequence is TGCAGCGTTGCCCGGGGGGCCCGGGATGAGCAGTTCTTC.

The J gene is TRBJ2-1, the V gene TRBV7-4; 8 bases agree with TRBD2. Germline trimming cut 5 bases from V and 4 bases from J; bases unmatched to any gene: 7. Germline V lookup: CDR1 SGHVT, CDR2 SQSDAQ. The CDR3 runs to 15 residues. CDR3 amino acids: CASSPGTRGYNEQFF. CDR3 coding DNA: TGTGCCAGCAGCCCCGGGACTAGGGGTTACAATGAGCAGTTCTTC.